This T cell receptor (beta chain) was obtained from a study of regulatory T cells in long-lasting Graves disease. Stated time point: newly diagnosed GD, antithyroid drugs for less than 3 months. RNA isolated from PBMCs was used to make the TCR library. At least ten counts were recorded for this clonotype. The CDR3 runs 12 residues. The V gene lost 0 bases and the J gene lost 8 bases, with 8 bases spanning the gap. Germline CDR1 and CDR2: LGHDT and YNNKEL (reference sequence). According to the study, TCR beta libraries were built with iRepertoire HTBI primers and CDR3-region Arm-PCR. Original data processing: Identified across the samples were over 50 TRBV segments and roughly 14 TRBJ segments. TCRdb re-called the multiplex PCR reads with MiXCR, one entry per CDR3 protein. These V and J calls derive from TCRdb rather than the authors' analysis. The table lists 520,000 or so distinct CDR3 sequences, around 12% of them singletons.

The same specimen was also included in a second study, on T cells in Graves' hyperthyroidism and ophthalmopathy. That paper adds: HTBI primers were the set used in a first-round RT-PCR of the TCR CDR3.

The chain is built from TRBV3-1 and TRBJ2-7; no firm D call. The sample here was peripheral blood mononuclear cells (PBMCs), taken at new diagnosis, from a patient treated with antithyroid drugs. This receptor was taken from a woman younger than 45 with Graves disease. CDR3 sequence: CASSQDLQKQYF. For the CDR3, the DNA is TGTGCCAGCAGCCAAGATCTTCAGAAGCAGTACTTC.